This TCR beta chain comes out of a study of Graves' ophthalmopathy and Graves' hyperthyroidism. RNA served as the template for amplifying TCR beta CDR3 regions. The authors performed first-round RT-PCR with HTBI primers and then a second-round multiplex PCR. TCRdb independently ran MiXCR on the multiplex PCR reads; one entry per CDR3 protein. The table includes 650,000 to 900,000 distinct CDR3 sequences, approximately 40% detected once. Source material: peripheral blood. This TCR was sampled from an adult man with Graves' ophthalmopathy.

Here the CDR3 DNA reads TGTGCCAGCAGTTTTGCAAGGACGAACACTGAAGCTTTCTTT. It codes for CASSFARTNTEAFF. The chain employs TRBV2 and TRBJ1-1; no clear D gene. The CDR3 is 14 amino acids. The V gene's germline CDR1 is SNHLY and CDR2 FYNNEI. Trimming took 5 bases from V and 1 from J, leaving 11 bases between them.